This record concerns one T cell receptor beta chain sequence. Its antigen is unknown. The record has no base qualities; no much larger clone is one base away. The sample was run on an Illumina NovaSeq 6000. TCR cDNA was synthesized by 5'RACE template switching, which introduced a universal primer site and unique molecular identifiers. Priming of cDNA synthesis was performed from both the TCR alpha and TCR beta constant segments. Two PCR steps were used to amplify libraries, with sample barcodes and sequencing adapters being added in the second step. Sequencing of libraries was performed on Illumina HiSeq 2500 (2x100 bp) or NovaSeq (2x150 bp). The study's processing was this. MIGEC handled demultiplexing of reads and collapsing into UMI consensus sequences, while MiXCR performed V(D)J alignment. Clonotypes responding to the vaccine were identified with edgeR on replicate PBMC samples, with the criteria of FDR below 0.01 and a log2 fold change above 5 up to day 15. Bulk clonotypes were assigned CD4 or CD8 identity according to which sequenced CD4 or CD8 repertoire held them at higher abundance. Through fastp at Q25 and MiXCR, TCRdb rebuilt clones from the public reads, retaining in-frame beta chains. Identical CDR3 protein sequences are pooled into one entry, listed with their most common genes and DNA. Here the V and J calls rest on TCRdb's processing, not on the authors' analysis. Counted in this sample were 400,000 to 450,000 distinct CDR3 sequences; around a sixth of them appeared once. Roughly 19% of the sample lies in the top ten.

Taken with the paper, the label for treatment or condition translates to: live attenuated yellow fever vaccine strain. Two biological replicates of bulk PBMCs were collected at each blood-draw timepoint. A standard Ficoll-Paque protocol was used to isolate PBMCs from peripheral blood. TriZol was used to extract RNA from bulk PBMCs, CD4 and CD8 fractions, and dextramer-positive and dextramer-negative fractions. The sample originates from a study of T cells after yellow fever vaccination (dated 2019 in TCRdb). About the investigation overall: Libraries from fractions with low cell numbers were prepared with the SMART-Seq v4 Ultra Low Input RNA kit. To track T-cell clones before and after primary and booster YFV17D yellow fever vaccination, bulk TCR alpha and beta repertoires were sequenced longitudinally. Two healthy male donors made up the cohort, one aged 18 to 29 years and the other aged 30 to 40 years. Blood was drawn at multiple timepoints before and after primary and secondary immunization, with bulk PBMC replicates and cell subsets isolated.

Overall results and qualifications from the work: A small share of clonotypes occurred in both CD4 and CD8 compartments, likely arising from convergent recombination. Most clones expanded after primary vaccination (approximately 97% of CD4 and about 85% of CD8) were re-detected after the booster, suggesting that broad memory maintenance occurred. Because only two donors were included in the study, the extent to which the findings can be generalized is limited. Computational filtering was needed because FACS-sorted repertoires could contain abundant contaminating clonotypes from the bulk population. The secondary T-cell response was weaker than the primary response but faster, peaking on day 5 instead of day 15.

Trimming removed 3 bases from V and 9 bases from J, leaving 18 bases between the germline ends. The cysteine opens and the phenylalanine closes a CDR3 of 15 amino acids. Only the CDR3 portion is preserved as DNA: 45 bases, with reading frame beginning at the first base. The germline V gene supplies CDR1 SNHLY and CDR2 FYNNEI. The TCR was taken from a man younger than 35 who received the YFV17D yellow fever vaccine. This material consisted of PBMCs, taken before the yellow fever booster vaccination. The chain is encoded by TRBV2 joined to TRBJ2-1; tentative D gene TRBD1, with 5 bases matching. The CDR3 here reads CASSDGAVGIGEQFF. In nucleotide form, the sequence is TGTGCCAGCAGTGATGGGGCGGTGGGGATCGGTGAGCAGTTCTTC.